This T cell receptor beta chain was sequenced for a study of blood T cells in healthy people across ages. Caucasian individuals from Russia who were healthy and aged about 6 to 95 acted as donors. V lost 5 bases, J lost 6 bases, and 14 bases lay in between. The CDR3 has 13 residues. Germline-derived CDR1 and CDR2 are SQVTM and ANQGSEA. Next came a second PCR, run for about 6 to 11 cycles, which used a sample-barcoded 5' primer along with a J-beta primer mix. A template-switch adaptor that had 12 random nucleotides put a tag on each cDNA molecule. Using its own MiXCR run on the 5' RACE reads, TCRdb lists one record per CDR3 protein. The table lists over 500,000 distinct CDR3 sequences, over 25% of them singletons. This sample was shared with a second study, whose subject was T cells of mothers and their children. As that study records: A few healthy Caucasian mothers, along with their six children, served as the donors. Versus unrelated pairs, overlap was slightly higher in related mother-child pairs, without reaching significance.

The chain is built from TRBV29-1 and TRBJ1-5; no reliable D call. Sequencing was done on a sample of blood. The origin of this receptor is a boy between 2 and 15 years old in good health. The CDR3 nucleotides are TGCAGCGTTCTTATGGGGTCGGGTCAGCCCCAGCATTTT. As protein: CSVLMGSGQPQHF.